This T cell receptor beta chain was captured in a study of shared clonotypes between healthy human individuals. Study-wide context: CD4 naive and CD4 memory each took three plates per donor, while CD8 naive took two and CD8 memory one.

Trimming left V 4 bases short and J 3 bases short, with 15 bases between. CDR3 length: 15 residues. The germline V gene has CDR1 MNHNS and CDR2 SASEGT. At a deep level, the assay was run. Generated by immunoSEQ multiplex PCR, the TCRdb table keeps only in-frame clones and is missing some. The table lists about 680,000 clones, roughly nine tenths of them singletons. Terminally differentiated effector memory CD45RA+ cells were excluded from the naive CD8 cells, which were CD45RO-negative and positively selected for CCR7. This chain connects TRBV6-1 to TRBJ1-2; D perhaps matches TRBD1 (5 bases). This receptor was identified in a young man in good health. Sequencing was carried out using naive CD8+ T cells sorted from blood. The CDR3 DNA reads TGTGCCAGCAGTGGAACAGGAGTTGGGTACTATGGCTACACCTTC. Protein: CASSGTGVGYYGYTF.